These 9 T cell receptor beta chains were all obtained from the same sample, sequenced in a study of CD8+ T cells in alopecia areata. Sample treatment: oral pan-JAK inhibitor, 5-10 mg twice daily. Extracted RNA was reverse transcribed, and the resulting cDNA served as sequencing template. Sequencing was performed with immunoSEQ multiplex PCR; in TCRdb, only in-frame clones are kept and a portion is missing. Of 100,000 or so clones listed, approximately 63% are singletons. The sequencing used CD8+ T cells sorted from blood, collected between weeks 55 and 70, from a patient treated with tofacitinib. The receptors originated from a human donor with alopecia areata.

This chain connects TRBV29-1 to TRBJ2-5; D may be TRBD1 (8 bases). Germline-derived CDR1 and CDR2 are SQVTM and ANQGSEA. V dropped 7 bases and J dropped 11 bases, with 26 bases sitting between them. The CDR3 runs to 14 residues. The CDR3 nucleotides read TGCAGCGCCATAAGCGGGACAGGTGGTAATGAGCAGTACTTC. Amino acids: CSAISGTGGNEQYF.

This clone appeared a few times. The rearrangement joins TRBV13 to TRBJ1-3; D uncertain. V was shortened by 0 bases and J by 3 bases, with 9 bases between the two germline ends. This CDR3 has 15 amino acids. Germline V gene lookup returns CDR1 PRHDT and CDR2 FYEKMQ (reference sequence). In nucleotides, the CDR3 is TGTGCCAGCAGCTTAGGATCGACGGTTGGAAACACCATATATTTT. It yields the protein CASSLGSTVGNTIYF.

This chain connects TRBV30 to TRBJ2-3, with D hard to call. The CDR3 extends over 11 amino acids. Per germline, CDR1 GTSNPN and CDR2 SVGIG (reference sequence). The V gene lost 3 bases and the J gene lost 5 bases, with 6 bases spanning the gap. CDR3 bases: TGTGCCTGGAGACCAGTAGATACGCAGTATTTT. Its translation is CAWRPVDTQYF.

The chain carries TRBV7-8 and TRBJ1-2; D ambiguous. The CDR3 has 13 residues. Deletions cut 0 bases from V and 9 bases from J, with 11 bases between. CDR1 and CDR2 from the germline V gene are SGHVS and FQNEAQ. The CDR3 protein is CASSLAVRASYTF. In DNA, the CDR3 is TGTGCCAGCAGCTTAGCAGTAAGGGCGAGCTACACCTTC. The full variable domain, with the rest looked up from reference TRBV7-8 and TRBJ1-2, is GAGVSQSPRYKVAKRGQDVALRCDPISGHVSLFWYQQALGQGPEFLTYFQNEAQLDKSGLPSDRFFAERPEGSVSTLKIQRTQQEDSAVYLCASSLAVRASYTFGSGTRLTVV.

Comment on this clone: Other nucleotide sequences from this sample produce the same CDR3. This sequence joins TRBV30 and TRBJ1-5; TRBD1 aligns across 7 bases. The CDR3 covers 13 residues. Looked up from germline, CDR1 is GTSNPN and CDR2 is SVGIG (reference sequence). Trimming took 5 bases from V and 2 from J; bases not matched to a gene: 3. CDR3 region: CAWGTGGNQPQHF. The CDR3, as DNA: TGTGCCTGGGGAACAGGGGGCAATCAGCCCCAGCATTTT.

This clone was found a few times. The J gene is TRBJ2-3, the V gene TRBV7-8; 11 bases match TRBD2. Germline assignment: CDR1 SGHVS and CDR2 FQNEAQ. With 5 bases clipped from V and 4 bases from J, the junction kept 14 bases outside the gene matches. The CDR3 covers 18 residues. In DNA form, the CDR3 reads TGTGCCAGCAGCGTCATTAGCGGGGGGGCCCAGGTAGCAGATACGCAGTATTTT. Translated: CASSVISGGAQVADTQYF.

This clone has only a few counts. Within the sample, other DNA sequences also encode this same CDR3. This chain links TRBV13 with TRBJ2-5; no clear D. The CDR3 is 12 residues long. The V gene lost 0 bases and the J gene lost 5 bases, with 4 bases spanning the gap. Germline V gene lookup returns CDR1 PRHDT and CDR2 FYEKMQ (reference sequence). This chain's CDR3 is CASSLGRETQYF. Written as DNA, the CDR3 is TGTGCCAGCAGCTTAGGTCGCGAGACCCAGTACTTC.

This clone was counted a few times. This chain uses TRBV18 with TRBJ1-1; 7 nucleotides line up with TRBD1. V was clipped by 1 base and J by 1 base; unmatched bases: 6. The CDR3 consists of 16 residues. Germline V gene lookup returns CDR1 KGHSH and CDR2 LQKENI. Here the CDR3 DNA reads TGTGCCAGCTCACCACGTTTTAGGGGGCGGAACACTGAAGCTTTCTTT. It translates to CASSPRFRGRNTEAFF.

This chain's CDR3 is CAWSALAGNEQFF. Written as DNA, the CDR3 is TGTGCCTGGAGTGCCCTAGCGGGGAATGAGCAGTTCTTC. V usage is TRBV30 and J usage is TRBJ2-1; TRBD2 aligns across 9 bases. This CDR3 has 13 residues. Germline assignment: CDR1 GTSNPN and CDR2 SVGIG (reference sequence). V shed 1 base and J 7 bases; nucleotides not matched to a gene: 2.